The 9 T cell receptor beta chains reported below all come from one sample, sequenced in a study of blood T cell repertoires in COVID-19. The method was immunoSEQ multiplex PCR; TCRdb's version includes in-frame clones alone and lacks a portion of them. The table records about 170,000 clones, roughly 80% of them present only once. What was sequenced was peripheral blood. These receptors came from an elderly woman with COVID-19, enrolled during active disease.

The chain recombines TRBV28 with TRBJ1-1, with 7 bases aligning to TRBD1. This CDR3 contains 15 residues. Germline V gene lookup returns CDR1 MDHEN and CDR2 SYDVKM. After removal of 3 bases from V and 1 base from J, the junction contained 5 bases not matched to a gene. The CDR3: CASSLRQGRNTEAFF. The CDR3 DNA reads TGTGCCAGCAGTTTGAGACAGGGTAGGAACACTGAAGCTTTCTTT.

The chain is built from TRBV9 and TRBJ2-1; possibly TRBD1 for D (6 bases). Trimming removed 2 bases at V and 2 bases at J, with 20 bases between. The CDR3 extends over 18 amino acids. Looked up from germline, CDR1 is SGDLS and CDR2 is YYNGEE. The CDR3: CASSVVPLGGVAYNEQFF. The CDR3 DNA sequence: TGTGCCAGCAGCGTCGTCCCGCTAGGGGGAGTTGCCTACAATGAGCAGTTCTTC. Full variable domain (rest looked up from reference TRBV9 and TRBJ2-1): DSGVTQTPKHLITATGQRVTLRCSPRSGDLSVYWYQQSLDQGLQFLIQYYNGEERAKGNILERFSAQQFPDLHSELNLSSLELGDSALYFCASSVVPLGGVAYNEQFFGPGTRLTVL.

The DNA of the CDR3 is TGTGCCACCAGCCGCGGGGACAGGTACTATGGCTACACCTTC. It is translated as CATSRGDRYYGYTF. The V and J genes are TRBV15 and TRBJ1-2; 8 bases are a match to TRBD1. V shed 5 bases and J 3 bases; nucleotides not matched to a gene: 5. The CDR3 consists of 14 residues. Germline values: CDR1 LNHNV, CDR2 YYDKDF (reference sequence).

The sample holds one count of this clone. CDR3 amino acids: CASSPGTGHHEQFF. DNA for the CDR3: TGTGCCAGCTCACCAGGGACAGGGCACCATGAGCAGTTCTTC. This chain uses TRBV18 with TRBJ2-1; TRBD1 matches 9 bases. Germline lookup yields CDR1 KGHSH and CDR2 LQKENI. CDR3 length: 14 residues. Unmatched junction bases numbered 4, after V lost 2 bases and J lost 8 bases.

The chain is built from TRBV5-4 and TRBJ2-2; D ambiguous. The germline CDR1 and CDR2 sequences are SGHNT and YYREEE (reference sequence). The V and J ends lost 4 bases and 7 bases respectively, with 11 bases between them. CDR3 length: 13 residues. The CDR3 loop is CASSAQPGGELFF. In DNA form, the CDR3 reads TGTGCCAGCAGCGCCCAACCCGGCGGGGAGCTGTTTTTT.

The CDR3 coding sequence is TGCGCCAGCAGCAGTCTCGGTCAATCCTACGAGCAGTACTTC. This sequence encodes CASSSLGQSYEQYF. This chain uses TRBV5-1 with TRBJ2-7; D is uncertain. CDR1 SGHRS and CDR2 YFSETQ come from the germline V gene. This CDR3 contains 14 residues. V was pared by 4 bases and J by 1 base, with 12 bases between.

The chain recombines TRBV3-1 (or the pseudogene TRBV3-2) with TRBJ1-6; D remains unclear. Trimming shortened V by 3 bases and J by 5 bases, and 8 bases separated the two germline ends. Germline CDR1 LGHDT, CDR2 YNNKEL (reference sequence). CDR3 length: 14 residues. CDR3 in amino acids: CASSQDFNNSPLHF. CDR3 sequence (DNA): TGTGCCAGCAGCCAGGACTTTAATAATTCACCCCTCCACTTT.

V and J are TRBV12-3 or TRBV12-4 and TRBJ2-5; the match to TRBD1 covers 7 bases. CDR3 length equals 12 residues. Germline trimming cut 7 bases from V and 3 bases from J; bases unmatched to any gene: 2. The DNA for the CDR3 is TGTGCCAGCAACGACAGGGAAGAGACCCAGTACTTC. This translates into CASNDREETQYF.

V is TRBV15 and J is TRBJ2-5; TRBD1 matches 8 bases. Trimming removed 1 base from V and 5 bases from J; junction bases left unmatched: 9. The germline gives CDR1 LNHNV, CDR2 YYDKDF (reference sequence). CDR3 length: 16 amino acids. CDR3 in DNA: TGTGCCACCAGCAGAGGCGACAGGGGAAGAAGGGAGACCCAGTACTTC. Translating it yields CATSRGDRGRRETQYF.